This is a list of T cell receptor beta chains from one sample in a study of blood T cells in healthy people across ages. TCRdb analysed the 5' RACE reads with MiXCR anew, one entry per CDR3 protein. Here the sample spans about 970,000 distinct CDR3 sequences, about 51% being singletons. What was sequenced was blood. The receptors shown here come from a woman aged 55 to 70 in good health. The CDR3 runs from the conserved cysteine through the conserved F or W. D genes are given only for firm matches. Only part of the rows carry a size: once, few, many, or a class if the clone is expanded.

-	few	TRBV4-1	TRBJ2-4	CASSLRWATKNIQYF	TGCGCCAGCAGCCTGAGGTGGGCGACCAAAAACATTCAGTACTTC
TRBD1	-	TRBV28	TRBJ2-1	CASRPGTGFANEQFF	TGTGCCAGCAGACCCGGGACAGGGTTCGCCAATGAGCAGTTCTTC
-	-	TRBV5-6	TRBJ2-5	CASSFLARGLIVETQYF	TGTGCCAGCAGCTTCCTAGCGAGAGGTCTTATTGTAGAGACCCAGTACTTC
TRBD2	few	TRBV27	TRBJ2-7	CASLPRGGAYEQYF	TGTGCCAGCCTTCCTCGGGGGGGAGCTTACGAGCAGTACTTC
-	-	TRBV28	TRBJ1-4	CASNQPNREKLFF	TGTGCCAGCAACCAACCAAACAGGGAAAAACTGTTTTTT
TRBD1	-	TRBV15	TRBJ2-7	CATSRGGTGYEQYF	TGTGCCACCAGCAGAGGAGGGACAGGGTACGAGCAGTACTTC
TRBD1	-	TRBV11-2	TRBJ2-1	CASSLAGQGGDEQFF	TGTGCCAGCAGCTTAGCCGGACAGGGGGGTGATGAGCAGTTCTTC
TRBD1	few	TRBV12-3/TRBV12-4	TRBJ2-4	CASSGGQGSFLLQYF	TGTGCCAGCAGTGGAGGACAGGGCTCGTTCCTCCTACAGTACTTC
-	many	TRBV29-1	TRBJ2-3	CSVERGGTDTQYF	TGCAGCGTTGAGCGGGGCGGCACAGATACGCAGTATTTT
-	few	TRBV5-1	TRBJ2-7	CASSRLSPGDEQYF	TGCGCCAGCAGCCGCCTTTCTCCGGGGGACGAGCAGTACTTC
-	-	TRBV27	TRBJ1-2	CASTARGRGVGYTF	TGTGCCAGCACCGCTCGGGGCAGGGGCGTCGGCTACACCTTC
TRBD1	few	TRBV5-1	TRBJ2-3	CASSLAGQFTDTQYF	TGCGCCAGCAGCTTGGCGGGACAGTTCACAGATACGCAGTATTTT
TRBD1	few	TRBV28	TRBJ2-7	CASTTGTEYEQYF	TGTGCCAGTACTACCGGGACAGAGTACGAGCAGTACTTC
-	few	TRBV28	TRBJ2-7	CASSFPLSSGSYEQYF	TGTGCCAGCAGTTTCCCCCTATCATCGGGCTCCTACGAGCAGTACTTC
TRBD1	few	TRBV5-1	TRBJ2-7	CASSSTGSSSYEQYF	TGCGCCAGCAGCTCGACAGGGAGTAGCTCCTACGAGCAGTACTTC
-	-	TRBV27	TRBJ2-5	CASSLGLGGETQYF	TGTGCCAGCAGTTTGGGGCTAGGAGGAGAGACCCAGTACTTC
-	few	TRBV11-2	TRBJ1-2	CASSSLKTNGYTF	TGTGCCAGCAGCTCCCTAAAGACCAATGGCTACACCTTC
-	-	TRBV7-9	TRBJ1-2	CASSFYNRSNGYTF	TGTGCCAGCAGCTTTTATAACAGATCTAATGGCTACACCTTC
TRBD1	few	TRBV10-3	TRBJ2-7	CAIRQGPTYEQYF	TGTGCCATCAGACAGGGGCCTACCTACGAGCAGTACTTC
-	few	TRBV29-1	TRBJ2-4	CSVETGEGNIQYF	TGCAGCGTTGAAACAGGGGAGGGGAACATTCAGTACTTC